Listed here is a single TCR beta chain. There is no known antigen for this receptor. Within one base of it there is no much larger clone, and no base qualities were kept. V loses 4 bases of germline sequence and J loses 4 bases, and the interval between the two ends is 13 bases. CDR1 and CDR2 were assigned from the germline V gene as SGHTA and FQGNSA. The CDR3 has 14 amino acids, counting the end cysteine and phenylalanine. Here the CDR3 DNA is all that survives: 42 bases in frame from base 1. This entry is derived from a study of T cell responses to AZD1222 COVID-19 vaccine (dated by TCRdb to about 2021). Notes on the research overall: AZD1222 recipients with second doses at about 4 weeks or about 12 weeks were pooled, because spike-specific TCR depth and breadth did not differ between schedules. Trial participants were enrolled into age subgroups of 18-55, 56-69 and 70-plus years, which contained roughly 150, 30 and 60 TCR-sequenced participants, respectively. TCR sequencing covered some 250 trial participants: about 210 given two doses of AZD1222 and 26 given two doses of MenACWY control vaccine.

The CDR3 regions of human TCRbeta chains were analyzed by immunosequencing. For the original study's pipeline: TCRs in the repertoires were compared against a reference library of SARS-CoV-2-specific TCRs that had been generated with the MIRA antigen-specificity platform. Breadth was defined as the fraction of unique TCRs that were SARS-CoV-2-associated, and depth was defined as the fraction of total T cells that were SARS-CoV-2-associated. Using the MIRA data, every spike-specific TCR was mapped to the spike region that the TCR reacted to and assigned to either a CD4 or a CD8 class. Log10-transformed breadth and depth values were compared by one-way ANOVA with Sidak's multiple comparisons tests. TCRdb holds this immuneACCESS table with in-frame rearrangements only. Some clones are missing; in checked studies, unresolved V genes explain under half, and the rest has no known cause. Clone size and the V and J calls come from that table; the DNA yielded D and trimming. This sample is represented by about 130,000 clones; 80% to 90% of them were singletons. Of the sample, 1.9% is held by the ten largest clones.

Overall study results and their limits: Participants were mostly white British and included more females than males, and it was suggested by the authors that clonal diversity may have been underestimated. A significant rise in spike-specific TCR breadth and depth was observed after two AZD1222 doses relative to day 0 and relative to MenACWY recipients. CD4 TCRs associated with the vaccine covered the entire spike protein, and the dominant responses were in regions 160-218 and 743-854. The 56-69-year group was small, and its depth increase did not reach significance, likely because of low power. Conclusions about previously exposed vaccinees are limited, since just 5 or 6 AZD1222 recipients were seropositive for SARS-CoV-2 at baseline. No day 14 peak-response samples were available, so repertoires were characterized only after the peak T cell response. Epitopes outside the regions mutated in the B.1.351 and B.1.1.7 variants were reportedly recognized by nearly half of the unique spike-specific TCRs.

In the paper's terms, the time point label means: baseline before first vaccination. Samples from vaccinated people were obtained from the UK trials COV001 and COV002, which included a single-blind randomized controlled phase 2/3 trial of AZD1222 (ChAdOx1 nCoV-19) in healthy adults. For TCRbeta chain sequencing, PBMC samples were collected from trial participants at day 0 and at day 28 after the second dose. The sequence links TRBV7-2 to TRBJ1-2, and perhaps TRBD1 as D gene, on 5 matching bases. This clonotype was sampled from an adult in good health. The source material was peripheral blood, sampled on day 0 of AZD1222 vaccination. Here the CDR3 is given as CASSSTSGPYGYTF. The sequence in DNA is TGTGCCAGCAGCTCGACCTCAGGGCCCTATGGCTACACCTTC.